This is a list of T cell receptor beta chains from one sample in a study of beta chain features in type 1 diabetes. Measured with immunoSEQ multiplex PCR; TCRdb has only the in-frame clones, and not every one. The sample lists almost 350,000 clones; under 8.5% were seen once. The specimen was central memory CD4+ T cells from blood. These receptors originate from a young woman in good health. Each CDR3 is given with its conserved first and last residue. D genes are given only for firm matches. Clone size is stated in some rows and not others, as once, few, many or a class when expanded.

j_call d_call clone_size v_call cdr3_nt cdr3_aa
TRBJ2-1 . . TRBV10-2 TGCGCCAGCAGATTGGGGTACTCCTACAATGAGCAGTTCTTC CASRLGYSYNEQFF
TRBJ1-4 TRBD1 many TRBV5-4 TGTGCCAGCAGCACGACCGGGACAGGGTCCGAAAAACTGTTTTTT CASSTTGTGSEKLFF
TRBJ2-3 TRBD1 . TRBV2 TGTGCCAGCAGTGGCAGGACAGGGGCGACAGATACGCAGTATTTT CASSGRTGATDTQYF
TRBJ2-7 . . TRBV13 TGTGCCAGCAGCCCAAGAGTTCCCTACGAGCAGTACTTC CASSPRVPYEQYF
TRBJ2-5 . many TRBV2 TGTGCCAGCAGTGAAGTGGAGACCCAGTACTTC CASSEVETQYF
TRBJ1-1 . . TRBV9 TGTGCCAGCAGCGTAGGGTCAGGGGTTGACACTGAAGCTTTCTTT CASSVGSGVDTEAFF
TRBJ1-1 . few TRBV7-2 TGTGCCAGCAGCTTCAGGGTCGGGAACACTGAAGCTTTCTTT CASSFRVGNTEAFF
TRBJ2-1 . . TRBV7-8 TGTGCCAGCAGCTCCCCCAGCTCCTACAATGAGCAGTTCTTC CASSSPSSYNEQFF
TRBJ2-2 TRBD1 few TRBV28 TGTGCCAGCAGTTTTTCCGGGACAGAGACCGGGGAGCTGTTTTTT CASSFSGTETGELFF
TRBJ1-5 TRBD1 . TRBV4-1 TGCGCCAGCAGCCAGGGGGACAGGGCGGCTCAGCCCCAGCATTTT CASSQGDRAAQPQHF
TRBJ2-1 . . TRBV7-2 TGTGCCAGCAGCAACCGGGCCCGTAATGAGCAGTTCTTC CASSNRARNEQFF
TRBJ2-3 . many TRBV7-9 TGTGCCAGCAGCTCGCCTTTGGCGGGAAGCCGCCCAGATACGCAGTATTTT CASSSPLAGSRPDTQYF
TRBJ2-1 . few TRBV6-5 TGTGCCAGCAGTTATGGTGACAATGAGCAGTTCTTC CASSYGDNEQFF
TRBJ1-5 . few TRBV2 TGTGCCAGCGCGACAGGCCATAGCAATCAGCCCCAGCATTTT CASATGHSNQPQHF
TRBJ1-2 TRBD1 few TRBV7-3 TGTGCCAGCAGCTTGAATACAGGGGTTGGCTACACCTTC CASSLNTGVGYTF
TRBJ2-7 TRBD1 few TRBV9 TGTGCCAGCAGCTCATCGACAGGGATTCTCTACGAGCAGTACTTC CASSSSTGILYEQYF
TRBJ2-7 . few TRBV15 TGTGCCACCAGCAGAGATGCCCAGTACGAGCAGTACTTC CATSRDAQYEQYF
TRBJ1-2 . . TRBV30 TGTGCGACCGGGAGGGAATCGGACTATGGCTACACCTTC CATGRESDYGYTF
TRBJ1-1 TRBD1 few TRBV28 TGTGCCAGCACTTTAGGGGCAGGGGGAAAAGCTTTCTTT CASTLGAGGKAFF
TRBJ1-5 . . TRBV2 TGTGCCAGCAGTACACCTTATAGCAATCAGCCCCAGCATTTT CASSTPYSNQPQHF
TRBJ2-7 . . TRBV7-9 TGTGCCAGCAGCGGAGGGAACACCTACGAGCAGTACTTC CASSGGNTYEQYF
TRBJ2-7 TRBD2 few TRBV28 TGTGCCACCGCGCTAGCGGCCTCCTACGAGCAGTACTTC CATALAASYEQYF